Presented here are 13 T cell receptor beta chains from one specimen sequenced in a study of T cells in Graves' hyperthyroidism and ophthalmopathy. Researchers took RNA transcripts and amplified the TCR beta CDR3 regions from them. The study used the HTBI primer set for a first-round RT-PCR of the TCR CDR3. TCRdb re-derived calls from the multiplex PCR reads in MiXCR, one entry per CDR3 protein. The sample records about 610,000 distinct CDR3 sequences, around 46% being singletons. Specimen: peripheral blood or thyroid tissue (not recorded which). All receptors derive from a woman younger than 30 with Graves' hyperthyroidism.

This clonotype was observed at least ten times. The rearrangement joins TRBV29-1 to TRBJ2-7; D ambiguous. This CDR3 comprises 13 residues. Per the germline V gene, CDR1 is SQVTM and CDR2 is ANQGSEA. V was shortened by 7 bases and J by 5 bases, with 18 bases between the two germline ends. CDR3 sequence (DNA): TGCAGCGGTCTACGGAGAAGGAGACACGAGCAGTACTTC. Its translation: CSGLRRRRHEQYF.

This clonotype was detected ten times or more. Since a much larger clone is just one base distant, this may be a read error. CDR3 bases: TGTGCCAGCAGTGATCCCGGGGCAGAGAACTATGGCTACACCTTC. It specifies CASSDPGAENYGYTF. The chain recombines TRBV25-1 with TRBJ1-2; TRBD1 might be the D (5 bases). The CDR3 contains 15 residues. CDR1 MGHDK and CDR2 SYGVNS come from the germline V gene. The V and J ends lost 3 bases and 2 bases respectively, with 13 bases between them.

This clonotype appeared once. J is TRBJ2-7 and V is TRBV25-1, with D maybe TRBD1 (5 bases). V lost 5 bases, J lost 3 bases, and 14 bases lay in between. The CDR3 consists of 14 residues. CDR1 and CDR2 from the germline V gene are MGHDK and SYGVNS. CDR3 amino acids: CASSRISDSYEQYF. In DNA, the CDR3 is TGTGCCAGCAGTAGAATCTCAGACAGCTACGAGCAGTACTTC.

The chain carries TRBV9 and TRBJ2-4, with D unresolved. The CDR3 sequence is 14 residues long. V lost 0 bases, J lost 5 bases, and 9 bases lay in between. Germline V gives CDR1 SGDLS, CDR2 YYNGEE. The CDR3 sequence: CASSVEGSENIQYF. As DNA, the CDR3 is TGTGCCAGCAGCGTAGAGGGTTCGGAAAACATTCAGTACTTC. The complete variable domain, with remaining parts taken from reference TRBV9 and TRBJ2-4, reads DSGVTQTPKHLITATGQRVTLRCSPRSGDLSVYWYQQSLDQGLQFLIQYYNGEERAKGNILERFSAQQFPDLHSELNLSSLELGDSALYFCASSVEGSENIQYFGAGTRLSVL.

This clonotype came up many times. V gene TRBV25-1 combines with J gene TRBJ1-1, with TRBD1 as a possible D gene (5 bases). The CDR3 covers 15 residues. Germline V gives CDR1 MGHDK, CDR2 SYGVNS. Trimming stripped 0 bases from V and 1 base from J, with 9 bases between. The CDR3 DNA is TGTGCCAGCAGTGAATATATAGGGGCGAACACTGAAGCTTTCTTT. Encoded protein: CASSEYIGANTEAFF.

The chain employs TRBV29-1 and TRBJ2-7; D is perhaps TRBD1 (6 bases). V was shortened by 5 bases and J by 4 bases, with 12 bases between the two germline ends. This CDR3 is 12 amino acids long. Germline V lookup: CDR1 SQVTM, CDR2 ANQGSEA. CDR3 bases: TGCAGCGTTCAGGGACATGGGTACGAGCAGTACTTC. Residues: CSVQGHGYEQYF.

V usage is TRBV2 and J usage is TRBJ1-2; no clear D gene. Deletions cut 1 base from V and 8 bases from J, with 8 bases between. Looked up from germline, CDR1 is SNHLY and CDR2 is FYNNEI. CDR3 length: 12 residues. The CDR3 DNA is TGTGCCAGCAGTGAAGGGAGAGGAGGCTACACCTTC. This sequence encodes CASSEGRGGYTF.

Ten or more counts support this clonotype. The chain employs TRBV10-3 and TRBJ2-7, with D hard to call. Trimming left V 7 bases short and J 6 bases short, with 13 bases between. The CDR3 length is 12 residues. CDR1 is ENHRY and CDR2 is SYGVKD in the germline V gene. CDR3 sequence: CAIKAGTGEQYF. Written as DNA, the CDR3 is TGTGCCATCAAGGCAGGTACGGGCGAGCAGTACTTC.

This clonotype was seen ten or more times. This rearrangement joins TRBV6-2 or TRBV6-3 to TRBJ2-5; perhaps TRBD2 as D (5 bases). The germline V and J ends were trimmed by 0 bases and 3 bases, with 5 bases remaining between them. Germline-derived CDR1 and CDR2 are MNHEY and SVGEGT. The CDR3 contains 13 residues. This CDR3 is CASSYSAEETQYF. The CDR3 DNA is TGTGCCAGCAGTTACTCAGCGGAAGAGACCCAGTACTTC.

The J gene is TRBJ1-6, the V gene TRBV2; tentatively, D is TRBD1 (6 bases). Germline V CDR1 and CDR2: SNHLY, FYNNEI. V lost 6 bases and J lost 10, with 16 bases in between. The CDR3 contains 14 residues. CDR3 sequence reads: CASREQGRGSPLHF. CDR3 DNA: TGTGCCAGCAGGGAACAGGGTCGTGGCTCACCCCTCCACTTT.

This chain joins TRBV2 and TRBJ1-2; D unresolved. The germline CDR1 and CDR2 sequences are SNHLY and FYNNEI. The CDR3 has 14 amino acids. Trimming removed 8 bases from V and 0 bases from J, with 13 bases in between. The CDR3 DNA is TGTGCCAGCGTTGATCACCGGGCTAACTATGGCTACACCTTC. This encodes CASVDHRANYGYTF. The whole variable domain, filled in from reference TRBV2 and TRBJ1-2, reads EPEVTQTPSHQVTQMGQEVILRCVPISNHLYFYWYRQILGQKVEFLVSFYNNEISEKSEIFDDQFSVERPDGSNFTLKIRSTKLEDSAMYFCASVDHRANYGYTFGSGTRLTVV.

V usage is TRBV29-1 and J usage is TRBJ2-7, with 10 bases matching TRBD2. This CDR3 spans 14 amino acids. J gave up 2 bases and V 8 bases, and 9 bases lay outside the gene matches. From germline, CDR1 is SQVTM and CDR2 ANQGSEA. The CDR3 protein is CSSASGRATYEQYF. The CDR3 region has the DNA TGCAGCAGTGCGAGCGGGAGGGCCACCTACGAGCAGTACTTC.

The chain is built from TRBV10-3 and TRBJ1-1, with TRBD1 identical over 8 bases. CDR3 length equals 15 residues. The germline V gene encodes CDR1 ENHRY and CDR2 SYGVKD. After removal of 10 bases from V and 1 base from J, the junction contained 11 bases not matched to a gene. The CDR3, as DNA: TGTGCCACTTACCGCGAGGGGACAGGGAACACTGAAGCTTTCTTT. It is translated as CATYREGTGNTEAFF.